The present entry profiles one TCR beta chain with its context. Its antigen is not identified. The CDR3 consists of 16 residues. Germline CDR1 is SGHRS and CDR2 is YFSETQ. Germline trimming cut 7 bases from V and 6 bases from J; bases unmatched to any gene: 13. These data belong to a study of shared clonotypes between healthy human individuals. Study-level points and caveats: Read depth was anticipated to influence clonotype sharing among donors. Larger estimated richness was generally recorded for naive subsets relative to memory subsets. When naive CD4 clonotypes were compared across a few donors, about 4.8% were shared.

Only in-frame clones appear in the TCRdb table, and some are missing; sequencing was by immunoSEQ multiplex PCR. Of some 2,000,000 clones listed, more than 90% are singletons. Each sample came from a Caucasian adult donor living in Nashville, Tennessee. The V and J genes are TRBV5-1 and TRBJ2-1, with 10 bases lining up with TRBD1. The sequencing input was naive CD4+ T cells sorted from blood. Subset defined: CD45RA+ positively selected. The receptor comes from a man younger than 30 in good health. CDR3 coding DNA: TGCGCCAGCGCGGCGCTCGGGACAGGGGCTTTCAATGAGCAGTTCTTC. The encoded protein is CASAALGTGAFNEQFF.